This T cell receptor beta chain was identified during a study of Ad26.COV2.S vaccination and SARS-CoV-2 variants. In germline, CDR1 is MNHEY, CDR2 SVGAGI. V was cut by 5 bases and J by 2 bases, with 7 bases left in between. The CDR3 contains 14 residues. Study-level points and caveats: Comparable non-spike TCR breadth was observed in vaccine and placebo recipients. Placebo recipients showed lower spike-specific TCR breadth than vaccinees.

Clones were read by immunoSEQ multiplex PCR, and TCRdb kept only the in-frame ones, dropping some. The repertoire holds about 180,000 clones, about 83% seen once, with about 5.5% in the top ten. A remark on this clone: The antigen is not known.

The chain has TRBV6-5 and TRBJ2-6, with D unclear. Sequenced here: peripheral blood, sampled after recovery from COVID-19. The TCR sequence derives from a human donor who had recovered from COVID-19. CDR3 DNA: TGTGCCAGCAGTCTAGAGCCTGGGGCCAACGTCCTGACTTTC. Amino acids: CASSLEPGANVLTF.